The present entry profiles one T cell receptor beta chain with its context. Its antigen is unidentified. The CDR3 is made up of 13 amino acids. Germline CDR1 reads SQVTM; CDR2 reads ANQGSEA. The V segment lost 7 bases and the J segment 12 bases; nucleotides outside the gene matches: 7. Libraries were prepared by immunoSEQ multiplex PCR; TCRdb keeps only in-frame clonotypes and omits some of them. The table lists about 13,000 clones, around 83% of them singletons. Indicated time point: cycle 4 day 1 (C4D1), after more than five weeks of nivolumab. The patients all showed relapse after autologous stem cell transplantation, while their brentuximab vedotin exposure varied. Negative selection with magnetic separation was used to purify CD4+ T cells from thawed PBMCs. This specimen belongs to a study of PD-1 blockade in classical Hodgkin lymphoma. Study-wide findings and caveats: There remain no defined causes for the repertoire differences, which possibly reflect disease activity or prior therapy. Relapsed/refractory patients reportedly had the lowest baseline TCR diversity, below newly diagnosed patients, who were below healthy donors.

Sequencing used CD4+ T cells from blood, obtained before the fourth cycle of nivolumab. The chain is built from TRBV29-1 and TRBJ2-1; 15 positions agree with TRBD2. This sequence was found in a human donor with classical Hodgkin lymphoma. The CDR3 loop reads CSALGLAGGGQFF. Here the CDR3 DNA reads TGCAGCGCCTTGGGACTAGCGGGAGGAGGGCAGTTCTTC.